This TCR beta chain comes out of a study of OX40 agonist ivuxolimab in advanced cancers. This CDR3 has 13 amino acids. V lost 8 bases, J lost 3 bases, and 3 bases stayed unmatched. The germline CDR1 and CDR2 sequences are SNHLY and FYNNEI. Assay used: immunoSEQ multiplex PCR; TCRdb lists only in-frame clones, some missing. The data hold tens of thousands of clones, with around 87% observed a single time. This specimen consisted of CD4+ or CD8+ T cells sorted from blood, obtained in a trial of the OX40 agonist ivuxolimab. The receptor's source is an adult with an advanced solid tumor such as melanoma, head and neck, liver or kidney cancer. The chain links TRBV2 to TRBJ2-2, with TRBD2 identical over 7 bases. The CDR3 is CASRGEYTGELFF. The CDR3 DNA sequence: TGTGCCAGCCGGGGGGAGTACACCGGGGAGCTGTTTTTT.